The clone carrying this T cell receptor beta chain was seen many times. Antigen: not known. MiXCR, run by TCRdb on the reads, gives a single entry per CDR3 protein. The repertoire includes some 320,000 distinct CDR3 sequences, around a tenth of them detected once, and around 4.1% sits in the top ten. This sample stems from a study of T cell repertoires in cytomegalovirus infection. Study details: An indication of both CMV infection and matching HLA type came from public TCR beta signatures. General observations from the study: What dominated the ex vivo response were HLA-C-restricted CMV-specific TCR beta clonotypes. Individuals carrying CMV plus the relevant HLA were identified by cumulative frequency of public TCR beta families.

V was clipped by 2 bases and J by 5 bases, with 7 bases between them. The CDR3 contains 13 residues. Germline V CDR1 and CDR2: MDHEN, SYDVKM. Sequencing was carried out using PBMCs. The sequence derives from a human donor in good health (CMV status not recorded). Some clones in this sample may be carry-over from other donors' samples. The chain links TRBV28 to TRBJ1-5; D is undetermined. CDR3 sequence: CASSLLGDQPQHF. In DNA form, the CDR3 reads TGTGCCAGCAGTTTACTTGGTGATCAGCCCCAGCATTTT.